A single sample is the source of the 32 T cell receptor beta chains below, sequenced in a study of beta chain features in type 1 diabetes. The entirety of the isolated RNA underwent reverse transcription, so expressed TCRB transcripts were sequenced. Assay used: immunoSEQ multiplex PCR; TCRdb lists only in-frame clones, some missing. The sample holds under 300,000 clones, about 8% seen once. The material sequenced was central memory CD4+ T cells from blood. The receptors were sampled from a woman under 30 in good health.

This clone has more than one count but fewer than ten. This chain links TRBV30 with TRBJ1-2, with 10 bases fitting TRBD1. V dropped 0 bases and J dropped 7; count of bases not matched to a gene: 11. CDR3 size: 16 residues. The germline gives CDR1 GTSNPN, CDR2 SVGIG (reference sequence). CDR3 loop: CAWSVTLRGTGAGYTF. CDR3 sequence (DNA): TGTGCCTGGAGTGTAACTTTACGCGGGACAGGGGCTGGCTACACCTTC. Complete variable domain (other parts from reference TRBV30 and TRBJ1-2): SQTIHQWPATLVQPVGSPLSLECTVEGTSNPNLYWYRQAAGRGLQLLFYSVGIGQISSEVPQNLSASRPQDRQFILSSKKLLLSDSGFYLCAWSVTLRGTGAGYTFGSGTRLTVV.

The chain employs TRBV6-1 and TRBJ2-1; TRBD1 matches at 7 bases. V was pared by 5 bases and J by 2 bases, with 6 bases of the junction left unmatched. The CDR3 has 15 residues. CDR1 and CDR2 from the germline V gene are MNHNS and SASEGT. The CDR3 nucleotides read TGTGCCAGCAGTTCGGCCGGGACAGCCTACAATGAGCAGTTCTTC. Translated: CASSSAGTAYNEQFF.

This chain links TRBV5-1 with TRBJ2-3; D not resolved. V dropped 1 base and J dropped 0 bases, with 12 bases sitting between them. The germline gives CDR1 SGHRS, CDR2 YFSETQ. CDR3 length: 16 residues. CDR3 residues: CASSLFSDLSTDTQYF. For the CDR3, the DNA is TGCGCCAGCAGCTTGTTTTCGGACCTGAGCACAGATACGCAGTATTTT.

This clone was picked up a small number of times. V usage is TRBV2 and J usage is TRBJ1-6; TRBD1 matches at 8 bases. With 8 bases clipped from V and 9 bases from J, the junction kept 12 bases outside the gene matches. Germline V gene data show CDR1 as SNHLY and CDR2 as FYNNEI. The CDR3 consists of 15 residues. In nucleotides, the CDR3 is TGTGCCAGCCGGGGACAGGACTCACAGGGTTCACCCCTCCACTTT. This sequence encodes CASRGQDSQGSPLHF.

This clone has a count of ten or more. J is TRBJ2-5 and V is TRBV5-4, with 10 nucleotides matching TRBD1. CDR3 length: 16 amino acids. Germline trimming cut 0 bases from V and 4 bases from J; bases unmatched to any gene: 6. Germline V gene sequence: CDR1 SGHNT, CDR2 YYREEE (reference sequence). CDR3 loop: CASSLVGTGVAETQYF. The CDR3, as DNA: TGTGCCAGCAGCTTGGTTGGGACAGGGGTCGCAGAGACCCAGTACTTC.

V usage is TRBV9 and J usage is TRBJ2-5; D is unclear. Germline V lookup: CDR1 SGDLS, CDR2 YYNGEE. V was clipped by 2 bases and J by 0 bases, with 8 bases between them. The CDR3 is 14 amino acids. As DNA, the CDR3 is TGTGCCAGCAGCGTCGACTTGTACCAAGAGACCCAGTACTTC. Its translation: CASSVDLYQETQYF.

This clone was found a few times. This chain connects TRBV11-2 to TRBJ2-1; D ambiguous. V lost 0 bases and J 3 bases, leaving 3 bases between the germline ends. CDR1 and CDR2 from the germline V gene are SGHAT and FQNNGV. This CDR3 has 13 amino acids. CDR3 loop: CASSLELYNEQFF. The DNA of the CDR3 is TGTGCCAGCAGCTTAGAACTCTACAATGAGCAGTTCTTC.

This clone was picked up a small number of times. V gene TRBV28 combines with J gene TRBJ1-1; D is perhaps TRBD1 (5 bases). The CDR3 runs to 13 residues. Germline V gene lookup returns CDR1 MDHEN and CDR2 SYDVKM. Trimming shortened V by 3 bases and J by 5 bases, and 10 bases separated the two germline ends. CDR3 nucleotides: TGTGCCAGCAGTTTTCAGGGTGGGACTGAAGCTTTCTTT. It specifies CASSFQGGTEAFF.

The rearrangement uses TRBV7-2 and TRBJ2-7; D is perhaps TRBD1 (6 bases). This CDR3 spans 16 amino acids. Between the trimmed V and J ends, which lost 5 bases and 1 base, there was a span of 18 bases. Germline values: CDR1 SGHTA, CDR2 FQGNSA. CDR3 nucleotides: TGTGCCAGCAGCCCCCAGCACAGGGTTGGGTCCTACGAGCAGTACTTC. Its protein product is CASSPQHRVGSYEQYF.

This clone was seen a few times. Additional DNA sequences in this sample encode the identical CDR3. V gene TRBV2 combines with J gene TRBJ1-1, with D perhaps TRBD1 (5 bases). Trimming took 5 bases from V and 1 from J, leaving 8 bases between them. The germline CDR1 and CDR2 sequences are SNHLY and FYNNEI. The CDR3 sequence is 13 residues long. This chain's CDR3 is CASSLGPNTEAFF. As DNA, the CDR3 is TGTGCCAGCAGTTTGGGACCGAACACTGAAGCTTTCTTT.

This clone came up a few times. The V gene is TRBV18, the J gene TRBJ1-1; 9 nucleotides align to TRBD1. V shed 3 bases, J shed 10 bases, and the junction held 9 bases outside the gene matches. Per the germline V gene, CDR1 is KGHSH and CDR2 is LQKENI. This CDR3 has 14 amino acids. The CDR3 loop reads CASSPGQGGKRAFF. In DNA, the CDR3 is TGTGCCAGCTCACCGGGACAGGGAGGGAAAAGAGCTTTCTTT.

The chain links TRBV9 to TRBJ1-5; 8 nucleotides align to TRBD1. CDR1 SGDLS and CDR2 YYNGEE come from the germline V gene. CDR3 length: 14 residues. V was pared by 4 bases and J by 3 bases, with 3 bases of the junction left unmatched. CDR3 amino acids: CASSQGQVNQPQHF. For the CDR3, the DNA is TGTGCCAGCAGCCAGGGACAGGTCAATCAGCCCCAGCATTTT.

This clone was seen ten or more times. V and J are TRBV9 and TRBJ2-1, with D unresolved. There are 16 residues in the CDR3. Trimming left V 3 bases short and J 4 bases short, with 17 bases between. CDR1 is SGDLS and CDR2 is YYNGEE in the germline V gene. CDR3 sequence reads: CASSALSIRKYNEQFF. The CDR3 DNA reads as TGTGCCAGCAGCGCCCTTTCTATTCGCAAGTACAATGAGCAGTTCTTC. Supplemented by reference TRBV9 and TRBJ2-1, the full variable domain reads DSGVTQTPKHLITATGQRVTLRCSPRSGDLSVYWYQQSLDQGLQFLIQYYNGEERAKGNILERFSAQQFPDLHSELNLSSLELGDSALYFCASSALSIRKYNEQFFGPGTRLTVL.

The chain combines TRBV7-2 with TRBJ2-5, with D perhaps TRBD1 (6 bases). Trimming cost V 0 bases and J 7 bases, with 15 bases left between them. Germline V gives CDR1 SGHTA, CDR2 FQGNSA. CDR3 length: 15 residues. The CDR3 DNA follows: TGTGCCAGCAGCTTAGCGTTAGGCAGGGGCGGGACCCAGTACTTC. Residues: CASSLALGRGGTQYF.

This clone was detected only a few times. The chain recombines TRBV10-2 with TRBJ1-5; the D is unclear. V lost 0 bases, J lost 7 bases, and 4 bases lay in between. From germline, CDR1 is WSHSY and CDR2 SAAADI. The CDR3 spans 12 residues. The CDR3 protein is CASSESRQPQHF. For the CDR3, the DNA is TGCGCCAGCAGTGAGTCGCGGCAGCCCCAGCATTTT.

J is TRBJ1-2 and V is TRBV27, with TRBD1 matching over 8 bases. The CDR3 runs 12 residues. V was clipped by 5 bases and J by 4 bases; unmatched bases: 0. The germline gives CDR1 MNHEY, CDR2 SMNVEV (reference sequence). CDR3 DNA sequence: TGTGCCAGCAGTGGACAGGGCTATGGCTACACCTTC. Amino acids: CASSGQGYGYTF.

This clone is a singleton in its sample. In the same sample, other DNA sequences code for this CDR3. J is TRBJ1-1 and V is TRBV11-2; no reliable D call. CDR1 is SGHAT, CDR2 FQNNGV, per germline. V shed 5 bases and J shed 2 bases, with 9 bases lying between them. The CDR3 consists of 13 residues. CDR3 DNA sequence: TGTGCCAGCAGCCCCGGTGGTAACACTGAAGCTTTCTTT. It codes for CASSPGGNTEAFF.

This clone was counted only a few times. The V and J genes are TRBV5-1 and TRBJ2-7; D might be TRBD2 (5 bases). Trimming left V 0 bases short and J 3 bases short, with 13 bases between. Germline loops: CDR1 SGHRS, CDR2 YFSETQ. The CDR3 runs to 15 residues. The CDR3 coding sequence is TGCGCCAGCAGCTTGGCCGGCGGGTCAGTCTACGAGCAGTACTTC. It is translated as CASSLAGGSVYEQYF.

This clone showed up just a few times. V and J are TRBV18 and TRBJ2-7; TRBD1 matches 8 bases. CDR3 length: 13 amino acids. Per the germline V gene, CDR1 is KGHSH and CDR2 is LQKENI. The trim removed 3 bases at V and 7 bases at J, leaving 5 bases unmatched. This chain's CDR3 is CASSPGQGGEQYV. CDR3 nucleotides: TGTGCCAGCTCACCCGGACAGGGAGGAGAGCAGTACGTC.

Many counts were recorded for this clone. The V gene is TRBV7-2, the J gene TRBJ2-2; TRBD2 agrees at 7 bases. CDR3 length: 15 amino acids. Losses at the gene ends were 5 bases for V and 4 bases for J; bases not matched to a gene: 7. CDR1 and CDR2 (germline): SGHTA, FQGNSA. CDR3 DNA: TGTGCCAGCAGCCTTACGCTAGCGGCCACCGGGGAGCTGTTTTTT. Its protein product is CASSLTLAATGELFF.

This chain connects TRBV4-1 to TRBJ2-3, with D perhaps matching TRBD2 (6 bases). Germline loops: CDR1 MGHRA, CDR2 YSYEKL. This CDR3 has 16 amino acids. With 0 bases removed from V and 0 bases from J, the gap between germline ends came to 10 bases. CDR3 nucleotide sequence: TGCGCCAGCAGCCAAGATTCTGGGGGGAGCACAGATACGCAGTATTTT. As protein: CASSQDSGGSTDTQYF.

This clone was seen a few times. The gene calls are TRBV7-2 and TRBJ2-5; D is perhaps TRBD1 or TRBD2 (5 bases each). There are 13 residues in the CDR3. V was cut by 1 base and J by 4 bases, with 7 bases left in between. Germline CDR1 and CDR2: SGHTA and FQGNSA. As DNA, the CDR3 is TGTGCCAGCAGCTTAGATGGGGGAGAGACCCAGTACTTC. This sequence encodes CASSLDGGETQYF.

Note on this clone: The junction and the germline gene differ at one end; a read error may be behind it. The V gene is TRBV9, the J gene TRBJ2-5, with D perhaps given as TRBD1 or TRBD2 (5 bases each). The CDR3 has 16 residues. Germline values: CDR1 SGDLS, CDR2 YYNGEE. The CDR3 DNA is TGTACCAGCAGCCGTTGGGGAGACGTCGGGGACGAGACCCAGTACTTC. It is translated as CTSSRWGDVGDETQYF. Supplemented by reference TRBV9 and TRBJ2-5, the full variable domain reads DSGVTQTPKHLITATGQRVTLRCSPRSGDLSVYWYQQSLDQGLQFLIQYYNGEERAKGNILERFSAQQFPDLHSELNLSSLELGDSALYFCTSSRWGDVGDETQYFGPGTRLLVL.

This clone has at least ten counts. For the CDR3, the DNA is TGTGCCAGCAGCGTAGCTTCGGGGGCGGAAGGTGCCGGGGAGCTGTTTTTT. Amino acid sequence: CASSVASGAEGAGELFF. This rearrangement joins TRBV9 to TRBJ2-2, with D perhaps matching TRBD1 or TRBD2 (6 bases each). V was trimmed by 0 bases and J by 6 bases, leaving 18 bases between them. The CDR3 totals 17 residues. Germline V lookup: CDR1 SGDLS, CDR2 YYNGEE.

V usage is TRBV6-6 and J usage is TRBJ2-7; D possibly corresponds to TRBD1 (6 bases). Germline-derived CDR1 and CDR2 are MNHNY and SVGAGI (reference sequence). V lost 0 bases and J lost 4, with 16 bases in between. The CDR3 is 16 residues long. CDR3 loop: CASSYSIFDRRYEQYF. CDR3 coding DNA: TGTGCCAGCAGTTACTCTATCTTCGACAGGAGATACGAGCAGTACTTC.

The J gene is TRBJ1-4, the V gene TRBV29-1, with unresolved D. Looked up from germline, CDR1 is SQVTM and CDR2 is ANQGSEA. Deletions cut 7 bases from V and 4 bases from J, with 13 bases between. This CDR3 is 13 amino acids long. CDR3 DNA sequence: TGCAGCGCCTTTCAAGGGTTTAATGAAAAACTGTTTTTT. As protein: CSAFQGFNEKLFF.

DNA for the CDR3: TGTGCCAGCAGCCGGACTTGGGGTAGCACAGATACGCAGTATTTT. It translates to CASSRTWGSTDTQYF. The genes are TRBV7-9 and TRBJ2-3; the D gene is possibly TRBD2 (5 bases). The CDR3 contains 15 residues. Per germline, CDR1 SEHNR and CDR2 FQNEAQ (reference sequence). V shed 5 bases and J shed 0 bases, with 12 bases lying between them.

The chain recombines TRBV4-3 with TRBJ2-1, with a weak D call TRBD2 (7 bases). Trimming pared 1 base from V and 10 bases from J, leaving 17 bases between. Germline loops: CDR1 LGHNA, CDR2 YSLEER. The CDR3 totals 15 residues. CDR3 region: CASSQGFAGASEQFF. The CDR3 region has the DNA TGCGCCAGCAGCCAAGGTTTCGCGGGGGCAAGCGAGCAGTTCTTC.

This clone was counted only a few times. The V gene is TRBV6-5, the J gene TRBJ1-2; D gene uncertain. The V and J ends lost 0 bases and 4 bases respectively, with 12 bases between them. Germline V gene data show CDR1 as MNHEY and CDR2 as SVGAGI. This CDR3 spans 15 amino acids. CDR3 bases: TGTGCCAGCAGTTACTCGAAGGGAACCGGCTATGGCTACACCTTC. The encoded protein is CASSYSKGTGYGYTF.

There are many counts of this clone. The chain links TRBV18 to TRBJ1-1; TRBD1 aligns across 7 bases. CDR1 and CDR2 (germline): KGHSH, LQKENI. J lost 1 base, V lost 3 bases, and 5 bases had no gene match. The CDR3 contains 15 residues. CDR3 sequence: CASSPLGQTNTEAFF. The CDR3 coding sequence is TGTGCCAGCTCACCCTTGGGACAGACGAACACTGAAGCTTTCTTT.

The chain recombines TRBV5-4 with TRBJ2-5, with TRBD2 matching over 7 bases. Germline V lookup: CDR1 SGHNT, CDR2 YYREEE (reference sequence). J lost 1 base, V lost 4 bases, and 7 bases had no gene match. The CDR3 contains 15 residues. The chain's CDR3 is CASSRDYQSQETQYF. CDR3 coding DNA: TGTGCCAGCAGCCGGGACTACCAATCCCAAGAGACCCAGTACTTC.

This clone has just a few counts. This chain uses TRBV19 with TRBJ1-3; D gene unclear. Germline CDR1 reads LNHDA; CDR2 reads SQIVND (reference sequence). The ends were cut back, 6 bases at V and 0 bases at J, with 9 bases in the middle. There are 14 residues in the CDR3. The chain's CDR3 is CASRQGHSGNTIYF. CDR3 nucleotides: TGTGCCAGTAGACAAGGGCACTCTGGAAACACCATATATTTT.